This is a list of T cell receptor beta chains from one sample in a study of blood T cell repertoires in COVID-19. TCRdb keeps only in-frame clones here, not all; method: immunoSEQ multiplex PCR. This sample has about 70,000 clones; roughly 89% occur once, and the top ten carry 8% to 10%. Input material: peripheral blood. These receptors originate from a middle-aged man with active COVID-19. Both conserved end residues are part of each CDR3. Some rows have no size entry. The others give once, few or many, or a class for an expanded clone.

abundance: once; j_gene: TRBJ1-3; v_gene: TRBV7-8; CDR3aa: CASGRHGQGGATGNTIYF
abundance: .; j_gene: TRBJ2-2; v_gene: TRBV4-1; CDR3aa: CASSQRWDRGANTGELFF
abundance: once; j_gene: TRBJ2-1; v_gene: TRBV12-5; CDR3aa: CASGLRGSSYNEQFF
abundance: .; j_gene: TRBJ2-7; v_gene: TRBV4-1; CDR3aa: CASSDEQGRPYEQYF
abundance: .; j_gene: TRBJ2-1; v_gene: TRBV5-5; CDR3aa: CASSFTYGTGMGEQFF
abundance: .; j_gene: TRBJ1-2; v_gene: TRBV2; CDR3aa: CASAYTIGYTF
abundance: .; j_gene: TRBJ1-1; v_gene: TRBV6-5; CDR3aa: CASSYSERLNTEAFF
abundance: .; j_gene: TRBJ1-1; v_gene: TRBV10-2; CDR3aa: CASSESGGGGTEAFF
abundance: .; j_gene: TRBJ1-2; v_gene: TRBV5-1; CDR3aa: CASSLVTGFGYGYTF
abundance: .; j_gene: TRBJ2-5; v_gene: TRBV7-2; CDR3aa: CASSFSLLAGDRQETQYF
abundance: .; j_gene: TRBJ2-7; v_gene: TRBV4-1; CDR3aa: CASSQSGTGAYEQYF
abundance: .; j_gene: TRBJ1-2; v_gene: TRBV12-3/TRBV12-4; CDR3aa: CASRPTENYGYTF
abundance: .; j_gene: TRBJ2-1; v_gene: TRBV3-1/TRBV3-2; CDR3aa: CASSRTGVGGNYNEQFF
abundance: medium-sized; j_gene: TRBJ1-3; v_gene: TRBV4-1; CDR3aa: CASSLGTGPSGNTIYF
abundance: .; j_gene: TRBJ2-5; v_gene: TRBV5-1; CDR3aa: CASNISPGETQYF
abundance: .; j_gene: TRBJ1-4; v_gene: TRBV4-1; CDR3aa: CASSQDPGQGQKLFF
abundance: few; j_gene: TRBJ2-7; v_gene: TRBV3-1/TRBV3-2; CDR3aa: CASSQDRTVTYEQYF
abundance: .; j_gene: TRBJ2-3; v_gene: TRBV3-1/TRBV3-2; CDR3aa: CATSDSGGPGDTQYF
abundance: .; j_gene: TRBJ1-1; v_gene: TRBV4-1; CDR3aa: CASSRDDRSNTEAFF
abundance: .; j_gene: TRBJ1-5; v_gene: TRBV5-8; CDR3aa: CASSSGTGLHQPQHF
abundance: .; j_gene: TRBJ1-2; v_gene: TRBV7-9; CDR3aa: CASSFGTGYGYTF
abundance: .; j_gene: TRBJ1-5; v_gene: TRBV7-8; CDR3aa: CASRPTGNQPQHF
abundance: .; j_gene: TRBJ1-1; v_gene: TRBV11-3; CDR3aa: CASSSRRGEAFF
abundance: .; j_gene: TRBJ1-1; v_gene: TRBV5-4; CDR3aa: CASSLAGQKNTEAFF
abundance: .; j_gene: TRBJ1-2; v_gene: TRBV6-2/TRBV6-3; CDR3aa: CASSAWDSANYGYTF
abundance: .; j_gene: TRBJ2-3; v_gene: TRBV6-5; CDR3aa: CASNAMTGADTQYF
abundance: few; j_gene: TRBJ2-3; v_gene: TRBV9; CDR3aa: CASSVGDRGPNTQYF
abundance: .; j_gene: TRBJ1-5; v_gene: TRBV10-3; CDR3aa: CAIKSGHDNQPQHF
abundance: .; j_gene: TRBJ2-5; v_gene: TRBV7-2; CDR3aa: CASSLVPRGPQETQYF
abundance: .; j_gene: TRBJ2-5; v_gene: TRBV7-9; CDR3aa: CASSPWGDRETQYF
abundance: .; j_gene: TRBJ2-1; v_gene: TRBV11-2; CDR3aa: CASSPRDRGGNEQFF
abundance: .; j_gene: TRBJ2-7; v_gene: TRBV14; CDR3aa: CASSHPTGGSYEQYF
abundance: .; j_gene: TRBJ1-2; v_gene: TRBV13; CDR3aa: CASSPPQGTYGYTF
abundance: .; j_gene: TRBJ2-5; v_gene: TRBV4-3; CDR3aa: CASSLLGAGGGETQYF
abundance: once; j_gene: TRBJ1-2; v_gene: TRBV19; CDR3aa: CATNHPGQGISNYGYTF
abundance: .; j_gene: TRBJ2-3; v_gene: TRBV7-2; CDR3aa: CASRGRWTDTQYF
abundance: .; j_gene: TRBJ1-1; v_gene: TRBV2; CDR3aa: CASTRDSNTEAFF
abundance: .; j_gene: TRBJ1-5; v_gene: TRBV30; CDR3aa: CAWRLGYNQPQHF
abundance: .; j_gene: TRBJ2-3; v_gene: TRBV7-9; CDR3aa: CATGQGASTDTQYF
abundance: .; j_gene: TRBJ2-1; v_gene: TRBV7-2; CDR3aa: CASRPPGSGGIYEQFF
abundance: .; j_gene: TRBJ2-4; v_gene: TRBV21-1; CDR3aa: CASSNILGGPGQGFDIQYF
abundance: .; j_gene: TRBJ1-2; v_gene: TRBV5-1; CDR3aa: CASSILGGESGYTF
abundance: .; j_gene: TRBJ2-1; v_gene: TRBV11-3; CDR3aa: CASSPTRTGNEQFF
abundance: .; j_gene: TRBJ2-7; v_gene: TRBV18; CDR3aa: CASSPPSGAFNEQYF